Below, one T cell receptor beta chain is given with its context. The antigen remains undetermined. V dropped 8 bases and J dropped 0 bases, with 20 bases sitting between them. This CDR3 is 17 amino acids long. From germline, CDR1 is MDHEN and CDR2 SYDVKM. TCRdb keeps only in-frame clones here, not all; method: immunoSEQ multiplex PCR. The top ten clones hold around 2.8% of a sample with 150,000 or so clones, 80% to 95% of them seen once. This entry comes from a study of T cell responses to AZD1222 COVID-19 vaccine. Study-wide results and limits: Donors in the cohort were predominantly white British and more often female, and clonal diversity was possibly underestimated. Close to half of all spike-specific TCRs reportedly target regions of the variants that are unmutated. Spike-specific TCR breadth and depth rose after two AZD1222 doses.

This TCR was sampled from an adult in good health. The rearrangement joins TRBV28 to TRBJ1-5; D is perhaps TRBD1 (6 bases). Material: peripheral blood, obtained on day 0 of MenACWY control vaccination. The CDR3 DNA reads TGTGCCAGCGGATCCCAGGGGCGGAGCTTTAGCAATCAGCCCCAGCATTTT. Translated, it gives CASGSQGRSFSNQPQHF.